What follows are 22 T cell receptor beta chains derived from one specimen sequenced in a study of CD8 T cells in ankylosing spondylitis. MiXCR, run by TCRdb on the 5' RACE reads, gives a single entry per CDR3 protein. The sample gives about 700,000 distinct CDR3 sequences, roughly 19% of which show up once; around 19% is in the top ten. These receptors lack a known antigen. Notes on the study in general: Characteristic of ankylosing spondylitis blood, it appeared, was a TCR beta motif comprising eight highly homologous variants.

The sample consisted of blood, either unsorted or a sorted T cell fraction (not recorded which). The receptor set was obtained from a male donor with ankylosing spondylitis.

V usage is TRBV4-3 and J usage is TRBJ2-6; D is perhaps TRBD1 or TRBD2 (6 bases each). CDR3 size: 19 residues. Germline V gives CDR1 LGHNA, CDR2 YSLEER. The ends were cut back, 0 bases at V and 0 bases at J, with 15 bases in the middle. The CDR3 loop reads CASSQDSPGALSGANVLTF. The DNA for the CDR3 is TGCGCCAGCAGCCAAGATTCTCCGGGGGCTCTCTCTGGGGCCAACGTCCTGACTTTC.

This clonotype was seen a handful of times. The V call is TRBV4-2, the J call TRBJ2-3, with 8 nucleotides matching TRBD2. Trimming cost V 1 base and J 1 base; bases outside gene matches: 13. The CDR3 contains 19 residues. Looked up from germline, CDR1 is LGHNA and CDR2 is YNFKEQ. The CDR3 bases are TGTGCCAGCAGCCAAGTCGACGGGGGGGCCAGGTGGGGCACAGATACGCAGTATTTT. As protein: CASSQVDGGARWGTDTQYF.

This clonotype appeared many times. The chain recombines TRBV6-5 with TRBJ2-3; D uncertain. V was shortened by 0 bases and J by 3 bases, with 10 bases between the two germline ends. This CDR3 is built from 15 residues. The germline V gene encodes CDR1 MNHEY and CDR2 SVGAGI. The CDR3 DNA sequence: TGTGCCAGCAGTTACTCGCCGGCAGGAACAGATACGCAGTATTTT. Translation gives CASSYSPAGTDTQYF.

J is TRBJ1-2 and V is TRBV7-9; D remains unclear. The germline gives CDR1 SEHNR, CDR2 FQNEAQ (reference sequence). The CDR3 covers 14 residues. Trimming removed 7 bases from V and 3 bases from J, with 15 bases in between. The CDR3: CASILTPGDYGYTF. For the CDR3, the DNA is TGTGCCAGCATCCTCACCCCGGGTGACTATGGCTACACCTTC. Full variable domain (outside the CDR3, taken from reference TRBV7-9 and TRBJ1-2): DTGVSQNPRHKITKRGQNVTFRCDPISEHNRLYWYRQTLGQGPEFLTYFQNEAQLEKSRLLSDRFSAERPKGSFSTLEIQRTEQGDSAMYLCASILTPGDYGYTFGSGTRLTVV.

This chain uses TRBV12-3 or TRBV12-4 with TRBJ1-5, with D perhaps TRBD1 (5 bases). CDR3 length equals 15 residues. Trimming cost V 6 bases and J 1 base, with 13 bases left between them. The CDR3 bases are TGTGCCAGCAGCCCCCCTGGGGACAGCAATCAGCCCCAGCATTTT. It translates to CASSPPGDSNQPQHF.

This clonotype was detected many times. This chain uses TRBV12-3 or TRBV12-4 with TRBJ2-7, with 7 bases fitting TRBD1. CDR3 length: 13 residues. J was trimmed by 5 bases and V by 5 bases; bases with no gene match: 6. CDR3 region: CASSPTGLHEQYF. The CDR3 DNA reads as TGTGCCAGCAGTCCGACAGGGCTACACGAGCAGTACTTC.

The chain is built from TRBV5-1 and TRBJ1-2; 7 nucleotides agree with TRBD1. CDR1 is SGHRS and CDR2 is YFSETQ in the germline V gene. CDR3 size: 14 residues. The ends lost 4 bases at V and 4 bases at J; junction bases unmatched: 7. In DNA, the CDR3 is TGCGCCAGCAGCGGGAACGACAGGGCCTATGGCTACACCTTC. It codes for CASSGNDRAYGYTF.

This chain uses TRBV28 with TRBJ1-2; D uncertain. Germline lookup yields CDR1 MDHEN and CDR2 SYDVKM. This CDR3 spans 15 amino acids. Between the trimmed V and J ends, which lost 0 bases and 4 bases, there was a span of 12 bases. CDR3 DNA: TGTGCCAGCAGTTTATGGGCAGATGGAACCTATGGCTACACCTTC. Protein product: CASSLWADGTYGYTF.

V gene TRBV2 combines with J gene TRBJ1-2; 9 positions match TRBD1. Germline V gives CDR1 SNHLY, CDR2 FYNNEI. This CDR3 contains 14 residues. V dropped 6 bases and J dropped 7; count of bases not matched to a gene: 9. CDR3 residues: CASSIIQGATGYTF. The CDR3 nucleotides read TGTGCCAGCAGCATAATACAGGGGGCGACTGGCTACACCTTC.

CDR3 protein: CASSINSLGTGELFF. CDR3 bases: TGTGCCAGTAGTATTAACTCCCTGGGAACCGGGGAGCTGTTTTTT. This sequence joins TRBV19 and TRBJ2-2, with D unclear. The germline V gene has CDR1 LNHDA and CDR2 SQIVND (reference sequence). Trimming stripped 3 bases from V and 5 bases from J, with 13 bases between. CDR3 length equals 15 residues.

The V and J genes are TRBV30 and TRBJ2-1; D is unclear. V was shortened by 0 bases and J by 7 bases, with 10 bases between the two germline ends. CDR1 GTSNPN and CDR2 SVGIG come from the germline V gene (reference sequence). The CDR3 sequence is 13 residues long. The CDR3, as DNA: TGTGCCTGGAGTGTACAGCTGGGAAATGAGCAGTTCTTC. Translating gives CAWSVQLGNEQFF. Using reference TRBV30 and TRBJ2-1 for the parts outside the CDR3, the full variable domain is SQTIHQWPATLVQPVGSPLSLECTVEGTSNPNLYWYRQAAGRGLQLLFYSVGIGQISSEVPQNLSASRPQDRQFILSSKKLLLSDSGFYLCAWSVQLGNEQFFGPGTRLTVL.

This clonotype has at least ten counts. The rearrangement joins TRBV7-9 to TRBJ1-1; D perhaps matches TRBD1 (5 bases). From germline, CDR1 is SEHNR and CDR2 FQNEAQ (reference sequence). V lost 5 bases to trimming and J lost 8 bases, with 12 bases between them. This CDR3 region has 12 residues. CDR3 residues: CASSLGGGEAFF. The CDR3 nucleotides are TGTGCCAGCAGCCTTGGGGGTGGGGAAGCTTTCTTT. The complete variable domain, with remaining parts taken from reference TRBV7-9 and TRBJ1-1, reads DTGVSQNPRHKITKRGQNVTFRCDPISEHNRLYWYRQTLGQGPEFLTYFQNEAQLEKSRLLSDRFSAERPKGSFSTLEIQRTEQGDSAMYLCASSLGGGEAFFGQGTRLTVV.

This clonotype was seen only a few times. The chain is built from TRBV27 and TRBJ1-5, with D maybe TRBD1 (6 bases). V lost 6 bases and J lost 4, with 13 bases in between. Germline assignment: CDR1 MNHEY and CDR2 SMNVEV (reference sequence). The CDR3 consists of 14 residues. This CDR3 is CASRPLTGNQPQHF. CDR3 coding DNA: TGTGCCAGCAGACCACTTACAGGGAATCAGCCCCAGCATTTT.

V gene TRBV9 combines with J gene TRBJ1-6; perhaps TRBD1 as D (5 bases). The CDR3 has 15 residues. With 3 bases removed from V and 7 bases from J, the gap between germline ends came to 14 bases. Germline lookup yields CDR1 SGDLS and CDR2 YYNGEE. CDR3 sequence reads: CASSEWGDGNSPLHF. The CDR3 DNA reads TGTGCCAGCAGCGAGTGGGGGGACGGGAATTCACCCCTCCACTTT.

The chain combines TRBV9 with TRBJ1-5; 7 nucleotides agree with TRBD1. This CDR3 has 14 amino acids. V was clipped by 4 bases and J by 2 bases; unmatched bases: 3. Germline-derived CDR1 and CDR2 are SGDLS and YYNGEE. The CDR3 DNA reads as TGTGCCAGCAGCACAGGGGCCGGCAATCAGCCCCAGCATTTT. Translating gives CASSTGAGNQPQHF.

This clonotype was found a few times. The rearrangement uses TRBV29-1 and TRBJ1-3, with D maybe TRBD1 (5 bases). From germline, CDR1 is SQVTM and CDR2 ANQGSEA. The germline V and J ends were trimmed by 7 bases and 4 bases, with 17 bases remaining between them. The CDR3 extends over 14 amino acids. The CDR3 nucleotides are TGCAGCGGATCCGGGACGGGGGTCGGAAACACCATATATTTT. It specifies CSGSGTGVGNTIYF.

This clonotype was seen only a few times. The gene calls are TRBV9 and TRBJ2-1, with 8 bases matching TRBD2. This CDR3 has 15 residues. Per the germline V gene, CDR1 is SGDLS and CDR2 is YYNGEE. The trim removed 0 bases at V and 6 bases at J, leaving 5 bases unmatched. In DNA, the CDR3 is TGTGCCAGCAGCGTAGCTGGAGCGGGAGTCAATGAGCAGTTCTTC. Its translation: CASSVAGAGVNEQFF.

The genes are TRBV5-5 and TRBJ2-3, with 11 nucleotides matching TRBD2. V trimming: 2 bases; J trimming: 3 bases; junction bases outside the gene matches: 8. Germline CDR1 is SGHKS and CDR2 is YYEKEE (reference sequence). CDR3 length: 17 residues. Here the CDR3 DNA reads TGTGCCAGCAGCTTTGGAACTAGCGGGAGTATGACAGATACGCAGTATTTT. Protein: CASSFGTSGSMTDTQYF.

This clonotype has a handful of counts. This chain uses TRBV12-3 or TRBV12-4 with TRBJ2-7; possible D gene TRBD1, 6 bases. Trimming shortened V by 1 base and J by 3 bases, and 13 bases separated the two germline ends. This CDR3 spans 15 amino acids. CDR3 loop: CASSLVQGIFYEQYF. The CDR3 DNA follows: TGTGCCAGCAGTTTAGTCCAGGGGATCTTCTACGAGCAGTACTTC.

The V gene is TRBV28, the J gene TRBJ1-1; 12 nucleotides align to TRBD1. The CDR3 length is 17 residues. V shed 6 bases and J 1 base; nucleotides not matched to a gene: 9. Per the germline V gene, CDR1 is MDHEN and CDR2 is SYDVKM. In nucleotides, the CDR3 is TGTGCCAGCAGCGCGTCCGGGACAGGGGGCCGGAACACTGAAGCTTTCTTT. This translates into CASSASGTGGRNTEAFF.

CDR3 protein: CASSPRAGLGANVLTF. CDR3 DNA sequence: TGTGCCAGCAGCCCCAGGGCCGGCCTTGGGGCCAACGTCCTGACTTTC. The rearrangement joins TRBV7-2 to TRBJ2-6; TRBD1 might be the D (5 bases). Trimming removed 5 bases from V and 3 bases from J, with 14 bases in between. Germline-derived CDR1 and CDR2 are SGHTA and FQGNSA. This CDR3 contains 16 residues.

The CDR3 sequence is CASSATGGSGNTIYF. The CDR3 nucleotides are TGTGCCAGCAGTGCGACAGGGGGCTCTGGAAACACCATATATTTT. V gene TRBV9 combines with J gene TRBJ1-3; TRBD1 agrees at 9 bases. The CDR3 loop spans 15 amino acids. Germline CDR1 is SGDLS and CDR2 is YYNGEE. V dropped 5 bases and J dropped 0; count of bases not matched to a gene: 3.